These 5 T cell receptor beta chains originate from one sample sequenced in a study of molecular identifiers for immune sequencing clone quantification. A single record per CDR3 protein comes from TCRdb applying MiXCR to the PCR reads. The data show some 320,000 distinct CDR3 sequences, 20% to 25% seen once. Sequencing was carried out using naive CD8+ T cells from blood, with Jurkat cell RNA spiked in. Subset given: FACS-sorted CD8+CD4-CCR7+CD45RA+ naive T cells. Receptors originate from a human donor in good health. Some libraries in this study had Jurkat cell RNA spiked in.

Turning to this clonotype: With a much larger clone just one base away, this may be a read error. The chain uses TRBV29-1 and TRBJ2-5; a possible D gene is TRBD2 (5 bases). The CDR3 loop spans 12 amino acids. Trimming took off 6 bases at V and 2 bases at J, with 10 bases between the two ends. The germline gives CDR1 SQVTM, CDR2 ANQGSEA. The CDR3 sequence is CSVSGGQETQYF. The CDR3 region has the DNA TGCAGCGTCAGCGGCGGGCAAGAGACCCAGTACTTC.

This clonotype was recorded at least ten times. The chain is built from TRBV12-3 or TRBV12-4 and TRBJ2-7, with D unresolved. The CDR3 spans 13 residues. The V end lost 7 bases, the J end lost 5 bases, and 15 bases lay between the germline ends. The CDR3 DNA follows: TGTGCCAGCACCCCAAATCCCGCCCACGAGCAGTACTTC. Translating it yields CASTPNPAHEQYF.

The table lists this clonotype with a few counts. V usage is TRBV25-1 and J usage is TRBJ2-1; TRBD2 aligns across 7 bases. This CDR3 comprises 13 residues. CDR1 is MGHDK and CDR2 is SYGVNS in the germline V gene. Trimming cost V 8 bases and J 7 bases; bases outside gene matches: 8. CDR3 nucleotide sequence: TGTGCCAGCCGGACTAGGGAGGATAATGAGCAGTTCTTC. Protein: CASRTREDNEQFF.

The chain links TRBV20-1 to TRBJ1-3; no clear D. CDR3 length: 15 amino acids. Germline assignment: CDR1 DFQATT and CDR2 SNEGSKA (reference sequence). V lost 5 bases, J lost 0 bases, and 14 bases lay in between. For the CDR3, the DNA is TGCAGTGCTGACGGCCCGTGGAACTCTGGAAACACCATATATTTT. Protein sequence: CSADGPWNSGNTIYF.

Ten or more counts support this clonotype. The chain couples TRBV9 to TRBJ2-6, with 7 bases lining up with TRBD1. Germline lookup yields CDR1 SGDLS and CDR2 YYNGEE. V shed 3 bases and J 2 bases; nucleotides not matched to a gene: 11. CDR3 length: 18 residues. Written as DNA, the CDR3 is TGTGCCAGCAGCGAAGGGGGCCCCTATGCAGCTGGGGCCAACGTCCTGACTTTC. As protein: CASSEGGPYAAGANVLTF.